This T cell receptor (beta chain) was identified during a study of T cell responses to AZD1222 COVID-19 vaccine. Study-wide points: Spike-specific TCR depth and breadth grew after two AZD1222 doses.

Clones were read by immunoSEQ multiplex PCR, and TCRdb kept only the in-frame ones, dropping some. The table lists 170,000 or so clones, 90% of them singletons. This clone was recorded once. Antigen specificity is unknown. The CDR3 runs to 18 residues. Trimming took off 1 base at V and 5 bases at J, with 24 bases between the two ends. The germline V gene encodes CDR1 SQVTM and CDR2 ANQGSEA. The chain carries TRBV29-1 and TRBJ2-1; a weak D match, TRBD1 (6 bases). The receptor was isolated from an adult in good health. The sequencing here drew on peripheral blood, taken on day 0 of AZD1222 vaccination. The CDR3 DNA follows: TGCAGCGTTGAAGTGTGGCAGAGGGGGATGTTTTTACACAATGAGCAGTTCTTC. This gives the protein CSVEVWQRGMFLHNEQFF.